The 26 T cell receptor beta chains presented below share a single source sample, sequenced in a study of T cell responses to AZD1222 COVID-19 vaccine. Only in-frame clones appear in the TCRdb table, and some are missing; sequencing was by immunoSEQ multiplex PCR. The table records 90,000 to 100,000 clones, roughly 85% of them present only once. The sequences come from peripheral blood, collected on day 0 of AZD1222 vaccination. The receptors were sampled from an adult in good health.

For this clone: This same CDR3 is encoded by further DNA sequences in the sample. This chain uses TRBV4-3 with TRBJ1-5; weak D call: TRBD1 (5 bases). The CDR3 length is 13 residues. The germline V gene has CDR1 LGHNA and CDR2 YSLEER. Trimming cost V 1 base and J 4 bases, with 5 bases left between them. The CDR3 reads CASSQGGNQPQHF. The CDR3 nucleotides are TGCGCCAGCAGCCAAGGGGGGAATCAGCCCCAGCATTTT.

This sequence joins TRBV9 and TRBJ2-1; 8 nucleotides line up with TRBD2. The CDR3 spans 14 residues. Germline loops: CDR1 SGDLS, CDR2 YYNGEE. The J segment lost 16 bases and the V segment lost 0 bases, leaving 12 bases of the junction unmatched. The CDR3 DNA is TGTGCCAGCAGCGTAGAACTAGCGGCCTCTACAGTTTTCTTC. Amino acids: CASSVELAASTVFF.

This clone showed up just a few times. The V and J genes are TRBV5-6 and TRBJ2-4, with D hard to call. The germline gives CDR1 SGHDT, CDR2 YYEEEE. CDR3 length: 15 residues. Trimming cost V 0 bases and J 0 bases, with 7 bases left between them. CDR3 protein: CASSLERLAKNIQYF. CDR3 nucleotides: TGTGCCAGCAGCTTGGAGAGGCTAGCCAAAAACATTCAGTACTTC.

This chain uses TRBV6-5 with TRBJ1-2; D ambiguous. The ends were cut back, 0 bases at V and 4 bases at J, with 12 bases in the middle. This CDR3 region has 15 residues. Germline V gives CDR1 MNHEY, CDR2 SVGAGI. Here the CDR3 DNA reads TGTGCCAGCAGTTACTCCGGGAGTGAGATCTATGGCTACACCTTC. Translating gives CASSYSGSEIYGYTF.

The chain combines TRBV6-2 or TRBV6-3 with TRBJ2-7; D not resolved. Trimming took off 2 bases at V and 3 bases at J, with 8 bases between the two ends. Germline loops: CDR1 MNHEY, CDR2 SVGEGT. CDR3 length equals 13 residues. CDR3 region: CASSYRPVYEQYV. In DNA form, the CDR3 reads TGTGCCAGCAGTTACCGTCCCGTCTACGAGCAGTACGTC.

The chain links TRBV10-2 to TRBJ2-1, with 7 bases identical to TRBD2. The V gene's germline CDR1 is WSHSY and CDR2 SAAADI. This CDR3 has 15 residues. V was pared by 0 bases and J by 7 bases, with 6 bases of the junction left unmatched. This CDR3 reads CASSESAGEMNEQFF. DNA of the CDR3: TGCGCCAGCAGTGAGTCGGCGGGAGAGATGAATGAGCAGTTCTTC.

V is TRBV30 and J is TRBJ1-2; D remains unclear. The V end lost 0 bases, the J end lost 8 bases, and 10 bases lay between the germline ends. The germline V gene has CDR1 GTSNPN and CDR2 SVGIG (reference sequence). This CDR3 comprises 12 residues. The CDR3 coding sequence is TGTGCCTGGAGTGTAGCCCAGGTGGGCTACACCTTC. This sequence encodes CAWSVAQVGYTF.

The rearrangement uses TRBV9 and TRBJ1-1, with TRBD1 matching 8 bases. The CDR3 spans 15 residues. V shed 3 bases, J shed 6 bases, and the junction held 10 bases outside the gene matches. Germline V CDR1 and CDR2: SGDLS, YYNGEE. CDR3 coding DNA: TGTGCCAGCAGCGCTCTCCGGACAGGGATTGCTGAAGCTTTCTTT. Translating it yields CASSALRTGIAEAFF. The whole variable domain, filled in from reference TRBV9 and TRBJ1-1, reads DSGVTQTPKHLITATGQRVTLRCSPRSGDLSVYWYQQSLDQGLQFLIQYYNGEERAKGNILERFSAQQFPDLHSELNLSSLELGDSALYFCASSALRTGIAEAFFGQGTRLTVV.

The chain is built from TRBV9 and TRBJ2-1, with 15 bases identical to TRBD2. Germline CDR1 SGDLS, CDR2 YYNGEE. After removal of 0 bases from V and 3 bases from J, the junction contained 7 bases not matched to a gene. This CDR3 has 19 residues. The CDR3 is CASSVESGLAGGHYNEQFF. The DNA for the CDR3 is TGTGCCAGCAGCGTAGAATCCGGACTAGCGGGGGGGCACTACAATGAGCAGTTCTTC.

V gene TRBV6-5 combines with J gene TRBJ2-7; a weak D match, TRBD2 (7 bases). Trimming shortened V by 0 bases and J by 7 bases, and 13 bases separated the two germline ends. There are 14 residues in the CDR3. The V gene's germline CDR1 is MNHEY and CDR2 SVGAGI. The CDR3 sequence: CASSYSRGAGEQYV. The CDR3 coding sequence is TGTGCCAGCAGTTACTCTCGGGGGGCAGGTGAGCAGTACGTC.

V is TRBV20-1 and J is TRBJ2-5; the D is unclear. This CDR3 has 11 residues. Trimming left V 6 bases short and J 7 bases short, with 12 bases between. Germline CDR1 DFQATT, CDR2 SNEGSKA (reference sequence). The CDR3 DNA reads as TGCAGTGCAAGACTGGGCCTGACCCAGTACTTC. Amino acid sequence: CSARLGLTQYF.

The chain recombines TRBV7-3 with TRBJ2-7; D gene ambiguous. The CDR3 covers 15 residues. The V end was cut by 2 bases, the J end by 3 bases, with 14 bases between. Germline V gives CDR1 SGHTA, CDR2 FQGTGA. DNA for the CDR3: TGTGCCAGCAGCTTAGGGTCAGGTTCCCACTACGAGCAGTACTTC. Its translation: CASSLGSGSHYEQYF.

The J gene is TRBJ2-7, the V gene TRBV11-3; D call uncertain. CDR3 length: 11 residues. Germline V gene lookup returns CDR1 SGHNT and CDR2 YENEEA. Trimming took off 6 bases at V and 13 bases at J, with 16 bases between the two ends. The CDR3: CASRPLALCYV. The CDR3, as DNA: TGTGCCAGCAGACCGCTGGCCTTATGTTACGTC.

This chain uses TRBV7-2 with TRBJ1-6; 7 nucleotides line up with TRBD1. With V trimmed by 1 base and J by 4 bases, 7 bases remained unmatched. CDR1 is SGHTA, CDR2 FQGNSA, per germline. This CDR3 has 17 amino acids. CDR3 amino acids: CASSLGRGRRYNSPLHF. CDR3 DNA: TGTGCCAGCAGCTTAGGGAGGGGGCGCAGGTATAATTCACCCCTCCACTTT.

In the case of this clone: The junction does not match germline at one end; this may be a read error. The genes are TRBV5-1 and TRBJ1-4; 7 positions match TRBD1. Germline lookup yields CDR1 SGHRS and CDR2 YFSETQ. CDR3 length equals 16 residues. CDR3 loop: CASSSGLTGLEEKLFF. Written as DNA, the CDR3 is TGTGCCAGCAGCTCGGGATTGACAGGGCTGGAGGAAAAACTGTTTTTT. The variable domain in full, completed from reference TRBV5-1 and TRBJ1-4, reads KAGVTQTPRYLIKTRGQQVTLSCSPISGHRSVSWYQQTPGQGLQFLFEYFSETQRNKGNFPGRFSGRQFSNSRSEMNVSTLELGDSALYLCASSSGLTGLEEKLFFGSGTQLSVL.

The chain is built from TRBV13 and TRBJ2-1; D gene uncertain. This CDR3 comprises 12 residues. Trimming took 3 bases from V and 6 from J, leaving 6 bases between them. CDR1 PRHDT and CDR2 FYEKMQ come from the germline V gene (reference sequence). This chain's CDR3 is CASSLESNEQFF. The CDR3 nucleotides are TGTGCCAGCAGCTTGGAGAGCAATGAGCAGTTCTTC.

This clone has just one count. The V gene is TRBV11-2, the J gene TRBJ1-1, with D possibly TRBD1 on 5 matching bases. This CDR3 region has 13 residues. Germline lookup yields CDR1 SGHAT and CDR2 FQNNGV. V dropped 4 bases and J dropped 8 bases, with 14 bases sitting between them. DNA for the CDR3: TGTGCCAGCAGCTCCCAGGGTGTAACCGAAGCTTTCTTT. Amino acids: CASSSQGVTEAFF.

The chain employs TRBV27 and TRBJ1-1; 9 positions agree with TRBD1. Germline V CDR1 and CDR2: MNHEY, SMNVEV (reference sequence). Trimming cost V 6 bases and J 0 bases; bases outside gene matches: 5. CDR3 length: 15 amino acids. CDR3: CASRRQGVMNTEAFF. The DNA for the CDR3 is TGTGCCAGCAGGAGACAGGGGGTCATGAACACTGAAGCTTTCTTT.

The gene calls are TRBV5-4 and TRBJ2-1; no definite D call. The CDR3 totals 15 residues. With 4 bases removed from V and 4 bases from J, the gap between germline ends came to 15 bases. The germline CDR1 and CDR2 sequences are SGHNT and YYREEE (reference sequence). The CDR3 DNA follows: TGTGCCAGCAGCGTGGAAGGGCCAAGTTACAATGAGCAGTTCTTC. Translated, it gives CASSVEGPSYNEQFF. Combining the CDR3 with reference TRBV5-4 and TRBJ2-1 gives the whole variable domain ETGVTQSPTHLIKTRGQQVTLRCSSQSGHNTVSWYQQALGQGPQFIFQYYREEENGRGNFPPRFSGLQFPNYSSELNVNALELDDSALYLCASSVEGPSYNEQFFGPGTRLTVL.

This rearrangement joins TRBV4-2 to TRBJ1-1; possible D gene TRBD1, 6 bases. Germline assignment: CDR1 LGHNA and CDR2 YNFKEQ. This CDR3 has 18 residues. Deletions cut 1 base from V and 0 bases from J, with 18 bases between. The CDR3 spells CASSQGIQGAGLNTEAFF. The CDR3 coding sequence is TGTGCCAGCAGCCAAGGCATACAGGGCGCGGGGTTGAACACTGAAGCTTTCTTT.

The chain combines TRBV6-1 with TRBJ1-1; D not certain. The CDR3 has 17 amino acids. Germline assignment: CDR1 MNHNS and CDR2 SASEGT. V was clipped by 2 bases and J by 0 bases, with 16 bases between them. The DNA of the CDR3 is TGTGCCAGCAGTGAAAGGCCAGTAGGTCGCATGAACACTGAAGCTTTCTTT. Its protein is CASSERPVGRMNTEAFF.

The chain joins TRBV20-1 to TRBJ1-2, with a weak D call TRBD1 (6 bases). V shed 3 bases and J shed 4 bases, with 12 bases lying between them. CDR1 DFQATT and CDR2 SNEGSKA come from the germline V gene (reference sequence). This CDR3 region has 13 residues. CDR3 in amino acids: CSASAGGLYGYTF. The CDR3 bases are TGCAGTGCTAGTGCGGGGGGCCTCTATGGCTACACCTTC.

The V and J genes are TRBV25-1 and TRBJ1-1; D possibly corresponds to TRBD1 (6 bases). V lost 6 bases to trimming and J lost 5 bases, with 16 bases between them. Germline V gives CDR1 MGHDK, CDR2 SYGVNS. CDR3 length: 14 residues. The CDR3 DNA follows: TGTGCCAGCAGCGACCAGGGGCGGAGGACTGAAGCTTTCTTT. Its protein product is CASSDQGRRTEAFF.

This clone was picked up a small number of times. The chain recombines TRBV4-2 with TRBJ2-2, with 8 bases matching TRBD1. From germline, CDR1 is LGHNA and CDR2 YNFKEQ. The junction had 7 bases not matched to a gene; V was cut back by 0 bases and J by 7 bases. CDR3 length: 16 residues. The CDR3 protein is CASSQEPRGLNGELFF. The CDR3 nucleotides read TGTGCCAGCAGCCAAGAGCCCAGGGGGCTTAACGGGGAGCTGTTTTTT.

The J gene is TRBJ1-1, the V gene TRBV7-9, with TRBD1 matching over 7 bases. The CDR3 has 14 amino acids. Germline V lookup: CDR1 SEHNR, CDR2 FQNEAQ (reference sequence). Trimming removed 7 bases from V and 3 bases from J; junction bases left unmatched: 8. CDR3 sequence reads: CASIGNRGDTEAFF. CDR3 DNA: TGTGCCAGCATCGGAAACAGGGGAGACACTGAAGCTTTCTTT.

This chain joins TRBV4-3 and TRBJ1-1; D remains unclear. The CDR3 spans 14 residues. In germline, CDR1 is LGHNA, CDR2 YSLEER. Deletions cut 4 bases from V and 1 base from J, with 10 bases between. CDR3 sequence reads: CASSPEGWNTEAFF. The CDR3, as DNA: TGCGCCAGCAGCCCCGAGGGATGGAACACTGAAGCTTTCTTT.